This TCR beta chain stems from a study of identical twins. Study-wide results and caveats: Abundant cord blood beta clonotypes carried fewer insertions; memory repertoires showed none. Model-predicted out-of-frame TCR alpha sharing fell below observed values in monozygotic twins. Zero-insertion results could be subject to partial confounding by invariant MAIT and iNKT cells.

One entry per CDR3 protein results from TCRdb running MiXCR on the 5' RACE reads. The sample comprises about 340,000 distinct CDR3 sequences, around 9.7% of which are singletons, and roughly 9% rests with the top ten. After removal of 5 bases from V and 6 bases from J, the junction contained 10 bases not matched to a gene. Germline V gives CDR1 SGHRS, CDR2 YFSETQ. The CDR3 runs to 15 residues. On this clonotype: Its target is unknown.

Sequenced input: naive T cells sorted from blood. The V call is TRBV5-1, the J call TRBJ2-1; 8 nucleotides agree with TRBD2. The sequence was obtained from a woman in her fifties or sixties in good health. In nucleotides, the CDR3 is TGCGCCAGCAGAAATTCCGGGAGGGCCTCCAATGAGCAGTTCTTC. Its translation is CASRNSGRASNEQFF.